This TCR beta chain was obtained from a study of cytomegalovirus exposure and HLA in healthy donors. Notes on the study in general: The authors excluded some V segments, including TRBV6-2 and TRBV6-3, as indistinguishable. Presence/absence analyses assumed roughly uniform sequencing depth across donors.

The primer mix had 60 Vbeta and 13 Jbeta primers. The assay was immunoSEQ multiplex PCR, and TCRdb's table has in-frame clones only and misses some. The data show around 100,000 clones, with about 79% seen just once and 2.5% held by the top ten. The CDR3 runs 16 residues. Germline assignment: CDR1 SGDLS and CDR2 YYNGEE. Deletions cut 5 bases from V and 5 bases from J, with 20 bases between. Donors were nominally healthy when sampled, though unrecorded immune exposures were likely. In the case of this clone: Its antigen is not identified.

Sequences were obtained from PBMCs. This receptor was taken from a woman aged 18-29 years in good health and CMV-seronegative. The chain joins TRBV9 to TRBJ2-1; D is perhaps TRBD2 (6 bases). The CDR3: CASSYLEGTGDNEQFF. The CDR3 DNA follows: TGTGCCAGCAGTTACTTAGAAGGAACGGGAGACAATGAGCAGTTCTTC.